Here is one TCR beta chain with its context. This record comes from a study of cytomegalovirus exposure and HLA in healthy donors. V lost 3 bases, J lost 3 bases, and 1 base stayed unmatched. Germline V lookup: CDR1 SGHDT, CDR2 YYEEEE. The CDR3 consists of 14 residues. With 60 Vbeta and 13 Jbeta primers, the PCR was carried out. Produced via immunoSEQ multiplex PCR; TCRdb's table is partial and in-frame only. The profile covers approximately 170,000 clones, with around 68% appearing a single time and roughly 1.4% taken by the ten largest. The donors were healthy bone marrow donors. The sequencing sample was made of PBMCs. The TCR comes from a man aged 50-59 years in good health and CMV-seronegative. This sequence joins TRBV5-6 and TRBJ1-1; 11 nucleotides match TRBD1. Written as DNA, the CDR3 is TGTGCCAGCAGCTGGGGACAGGGGGACACTGAAGCTTTCTTT. Its protein product is CASSWGQGDTEAFF. Full variable domain (remainder filled in from reference TRBV5-6 and TRBJ1-1): DAGVTQSPTHLIKTRGQQVTLRCSPKSGHDTVSWYQQALGQGPQFIFQYYEEEERQRGNFPDRFSGHQFPNYSSELNVNALLLGDSALYLCASSWGQGDTEAFFGQGTRLTVV.